One and the same sample provided the 27 T cell receptor beta chains below, sequenced in a study of CD4+ T cells in melanoma. Sequencing used immunoSEQ multiplex PCR; TCRdb keeps in-frame clones, though not all of them. The table has roughly 52,000 clones, over 60% seen once. The sequenced material came from tumor tissue. The source of these receptors is a human donor with melanoma.

The V and J genes are TRBV11-2 and TRBJ1-5; the D is unclear. There are 15 residues in the CDR3. V dropped 6 bases and J dropped 0 bases, with 12 bases sitting between them. Germline values: CDR1 SGHAT, CDR2 FQNNGV. CDR3 sequence: CASSPGGYSNQPQHF. The CDR3 DNA sequence: TGTGCCAGCAGTCCCGGCGGTTATAGCAATCAGCCCCAGCATTTT.

In this sample, this clone turned up many times. The chain carries TRBV21-1 and TRBJ1-5. TRBV21-1 is described as a pseudogene. The CDR3 loop spans 19 amino acids. The DNA for the CDR3 is TGTGCCAGCAGCAAAGGGGACCCCGGGGGGGGCTGGAGCAATCAGCCCCAGCATTTT. This translates into CASSKGDPGGGWSNQPQHF.

V gene TRBV19 combines with J gene TRBJ1-5; 12 nucleotides agree with TRBD1. Per the germline V gene, CDR1 is LNHDA and CDR2 is SQIVND (reference sequence). This CDR3 spans 15 amino acids. V was pared by 8 bases and J by 2 bases, with 4 bases of the junction left unmatched. CDR3 in amino acids: CASSGTGGGNQPQHF. The DNA of the CDR3 is TGTGCCAGTTCCGGGACAGGGGGCGGCAATCAGCCCCAGCATTTT. Drawing the rest from reference TRBV19 and TRBJ1-5, the complete variable domain is DGGITQSPKYLFRKEGQNVTLSCEQNLNHDAMYWYRQDPGQGLRLIYYSQIVNDFQKGDIAEGYSVSREKKESFPLTVTSAQKNPTAFYLCASSGTGGGNQPQHFGDGTRLSIL.

V usage is TRBV5-1 and J usage is TRBJ2-2, with 9 bases identical to TRBD1. The CDR3 consists of 15 residues. Germline V gives CDR1 SGHRS, CDR2 YFSETQ. Trimming took 3 bases from V and 7 from J; bases not matched to a gene: 7. The CDR3 DNA follows: TGCGCCAGCAGCTCCGGGACAGGGTACGACGGGGAGCTGTTTTTT. It is translated as CASSSGTGYDGELFF.

The genes are TRBV5-1 and TRBJ2-3; 10 nucleotides agree with TRBD2. The CDR3 loop spans 18 amino acids. CDR1 is SGHRS, CDR2 YFSETQ, per germline. V was clipped by 1 base and J by 0 bases; unmatched bases: 8. CDR3 bases: TGCGCCAGCAGCTTGTGGGCTAGCGGGGGCCAAAGCACAGATACGCAGTATTTT. Translation: CASSLWASGGQSTDTQYF.

The chain recombines TRBV28 with TRBJ2-1; 13 bases are a match to TRBD2. Germline V gene sequence: CDR1 MDHEN, CDR2 SYDVKM. Trimming cost V 7 bases and J 6 bases; bases outside gene matches: 6. CDR3 length equals 15 residues. CDR3 in DNA: TGTGCCAGCACTTCGGGACTAGCGGGGACCAATGAGCAGTTCTTC. This translates into CASTSGLAGTNEQFF. Together with reference TRBV28 and TRBJ2-1, the CDR3 gives the full variable domain: DVKVTQSSRYLVKRTGEKVFLECVQDMDHENMFWYRQDPGLGLRLIYFSYDVKMKEKGDIPEGYSVSREKKERFSLILESASTNQTSMYLCASTSGLAGTNEQFFGPGTRLTVL.

Many counts were recorded for this clone. The V call is TRBV9, the J call TRBJ2-2; TRBD1 might be the D (6 bases). This CDR3 has 15 amino acids. Trimming removed 4 bases from V and 7 bases from J, with 17 bases in between. From germline, CDR1 is SGDLS and CDR2 YYNGEE. In nucleotides, the CDR3 is TGTGCCAGCAGCCTAACGAACAGGGTTCACGGGGAGCTGTTTTTT. Its protein is CASSLTNRVHGELFF.

J is TRBJ2-5 and V is TRBV5-4; 9 positions agree with TRBD1. The ends lost 5 bases at V and 5 bases at J; junction bases unmatched: 13. The CDR3 is 16 residues long. Germline V gene data show CDR1 as SGHNT and CDR2 as YYREEE (reference sequence). For the CDR3, the DNA is TGTGCCAGCAGGGCACGGGACAGGGACGTAAGCGAGACCCAGTACTTC. This codes for CASRARDRDVSETQYF.

The chain links TRBV15 to TRBJ2-1; a possible D gene is TRBD1 (6 bases). The CDR3 covers 13 residues. CDR1 is LNHNV and CDR2 is YYDKDF in the germline V gene (reference sequence). Trimming took off 4 bases at V and 9 bases at J, with 13 bases between the two ends. CDR3 DNA sequence: TGTGCCACCAGCAAGGGGGAACAGGGTGAGCAGTTCTTC. The encoded protein is CATSKGEQGEQFF.

V usage is TRBV6-1 and J usage is TRBJ1-5, with a weak D call TRBD1 (5 bases). This CDR3 is 13 amino acids long. In germline, CDR1 is MNHNS, CDR2 SASEGT. The germline V and J ends were trimmed by 5 bases and 6 bases, with 11 bases remaining between them. The CDR3 loop reads CASSFGGSQPQHF. The CDR3 DNA reads TGTGCCAGCAGTTTCGGGGGGAGTCAGCCCCAGCATTTT.

This chain connects TRBV2 to TRBJ2-5; D unresolved. V was cut by 3 bases and J by 5 bases, with 7 bases left in between. Germline CDR1 reads SNHLY; CDR2 reads FYNNEI. The length of the CDR3 is 12 residues. The CDR3 sequence: CASSEFGETQYF. The CDR3 bases are TGTGCCAGCAGTGAGTTTGGGGAGACCCAGTACTTC.

The chain links TRBV5-8 to TRBJ1-1; no reliable D call. This CDR3 is 11 amino acids long. V dropped 4 bases and J dropped 4 bases, with 5 bases sitting between them. CDR1 SGHTS and CDR2 YDEGEE come from the germline V gene. CDR3 amino acids: CASSPATEAFF. CDR3 nucleotide sequence: TGTGCCAGCAGCCCTGCCACTGAAGCTTTCTTT. The full variable domain, with the rest looked up from reference TRBV5-8 and TRBJ1-1, is EAGVTQSPTHLIKTRGQQATLRCSPISGHTSVYWYQQALGLGLQFLLWYDEGEERNRGNFPPRFSGRQFPNYSSELNVNALELEDSALYLCASSPATEAFFGQGTRLTVV.

This chain connects TRBV10-3 to TRBJ1-4; D remains unclear. The germline gives CDR1 ENHRY, CDR2 SYGVKD. The CDR3 sequence is 14 residues long. Trimming took 4 bases from V and 0 from J, leaving 6 bases between them. CDR3 sequence: CAISVDATNEKLFF. Written as DNA, the CDR3 is TGTGCCATCAGTGTGGACGCAACTAATGAAAAACTGTTTTTT.

The chain joins TRBV19 to TRBJ1-1; D call uncertain. V lost 0 bases to trimming and J lost 4 bases, with 12 bases between them. The CDR3 contains 15 residues. The germline V gene has CDR1 LNHDA and CDR2 SQIVND (reference sequence). The chain's CDR3 is CASSIDLEGSTEAFF. The CDR3 bases are TGTGCCAGTAGTATAGATCTCGAGGGATCCACTGAAGCTTTCTTT.

CDR3 protein: CATSSDRGRAYGYTF. The CDR3 DNA follows: TGTGCCACCAGCAGTGACAGGGGGCGCGCCTATGGCTACACCTTC. The chain is built from TRBV15 and TRBJ1-2; 10 bases line up with TRBD1. J was trimmed by 4 bases and V by 3 bases; bases with no gene match: 5. CDR3 length: 15 amino acids. Germline CDR1 is LNHNV and CDR2 is YYDKDF (reference sequence). The full variable domain, rest sourced from reference TRBV15 and TRBJ1-2, is DAMVIQNPRYQVTQFGKPVTLSCSQTLNHNVMYWYQQKSSQAPKLLFHYYDKDFNNEADTPDNFQSRRPNTSFCFLDIRSPGLGDTAMYLCATSSDRGRAYGYTFGSGTRLTVV.

The chain uses TRBV4-1 and TRBJ1-2; D not certain. V was trimmed by 0 bases and J by 6 bases, leaving 2 bases between them. This CDR3 is 11 amino acids long. CDR1 MGHRA and CDR2 YSYEKL come from the germline V gene. The CDR3 coding sequence is TGCGCCAGCAGCCAAGATGATGGCTACACCTTC. As protein: CASSQDDGYTF.

V gene TRBV5-4 combines with J gene TRBJ2-5; no definite D call. The germline gives CDR1 SGHNT, CDR2 YYREEE (reference sequence). The ends were cut back, 6 bases at V and 3 bases at J, with 9 bases in the middle. The CDR3 totals 12 residues. The CDR3 region is CASMGVEETQYF. The DNA for the CDR3 is TGTGCCAGCATGGGTGTGGAAGAGACCCAGTACTTC.

The chain links TRBV6-7 to TRBJ2-2; 11 nucleotides agree with TRBD1. TRBV6-7 is an open reading frame whose function is uncertain. The CDR3 runs 17 residues. Trimming at V came to 1 base and at J to 6 bases, leaving 7 bases not matched to a gene. The CDR3 sequence is CASSYFLTGQGAGELFF. The CDR3 DNA sequence: TGTGCCAGCAGTTACTTTCTAACGGGACAGGGGGCCGGGGAGCTGTTTTTT.

The table lists this clone with many counts. The chain has TRBV5-4 and TRBJ2-3, with D unresolved. The CDR3 has 12 amino acids. Trimming cost V 0 bases and J 2 bases, with 1 base left between them. Per germline, CDR1 SGHNT and CDR2 YYREEE (reference sequence). In DNA, the CDR3 is TGTGCCAGCAGCTTGGCCACAGATACGCAGTATTTT. This sequence encodes CASSLATDTQYF.

In regard to this clone: The same CDR3 also results from other DNA sequences found in this sample. This rearrangement joins TRBV30 to TRBJ2-7; 7 bases align to TRBD2. Germline V gives CDR1 GTSNPN, CDR2 SVGIG (reference sequence). CDR3 length: 14 residues. J gave up 2 bases and V 0 bases, and 4 bases lay outside the gene matches. The CDR3, as DNA: TGTGCCTGGAGTGTAGGGAGGGGTCCCTACGAGCAGTACTTC. This codes for CAWSVGRGPYEQYF.

This CDR3 is CASSPGEGITQPQHF. The CDR3 nucleotides are TGTGCCAGCAGCCCAGGGGAGGGAATCACTCAGCCCCAGCATTTT. This chain joins TRBV11-2 and TRBJ1-5; D perhaps matches TRBD1 (6 bases). This CDR3 has 15 residues. V lost 5 bases, J lost 6 bases, and 17 bases lay in between. Per germline, CDR1 SGHAT and CDR2 FQNNGV. Variable domain in full (rest from reference TRBV11-2 and TRBJ1-5): EAGVAQSPRYKIIEKRQSVAFWCNPISGHATLYWYQQILGQGPKLLIQFQNNGVVDDSQLPKDRFSAERLKGVDSTLKIQPAKLEDSAVYLCASSPGEGITQPQHFGDGTRLSIL.

V gene TRBV7-3 combines with J gene TRBJ2-3, with D perhaps TRBD2 (6 bases). V was clipped by 4 bases and J by 11 bases, with 13 bases between them. The germline gives CDR1 SGHTA, CDR2 FQGTGA. The CDR3 is 12 amino acids. In nucleotides, the CDR3 is TGTGCCAGCAGCTCGCCGGGGGACTTGCAGTATTTT. Its translation: CASSSPGDLQYF.

V usage is TRBV29-1 and J usage is TRBJ1-2; D is undetermined. This CDR3 is built from 12 residues. Trimming shortened V by 1 base and J by 4 bases, and 7 bases separated the two germline ends. The germline V gene has CDR1 SQVTM and CDR2 ANQGSEA. DNA of the CDR3: TGCAGCGTTGAAGGACAAGTCTATGGCTACACCTTC. This translates into CSVEGQVYGYTF.

This clone turned up a few times. The V call is TRBV19, the J call TRBJ1-5; D may be TRBD1 (5 bases). Germline values: CDR1 LNHDA, CDR2 SQIVND (reference sequence). Trimming stripped 7 bases from V and 7 bases from J, with 17 bases between. The CDR3 consists of 14 residues. The CDR3, as DNA: TGTGCCAGTAAGGCGTGGGGGAGGCGGCAGCCCCAGCATTTT. Translated: CASKAWGRRQPQHF.

This clone was seen a handful of times. V gene TRBV5-6 combines with J gene TRBJ2-1; a weak D match, TRBD1 (5 bases). Germline lookup yields CDR1 SGHDT and CDR2 YYEEEE. The V end was cut by 0 bases, the J end by 4 bases, with 8 bases between. This CDR3 comprises 14 residues. The CDR3 nucleotides are TGTGCCAGCAGCTTGGGACAGACTTACAATGAGCAGTTCTTC. It encodes CASSLGQTYNEQFF.

The J gene is TRBJ1-1, the V gene TRBV7-9; the D gene is possibly TRBD1 (6 bases). V shed 5 bases and J shed 0 bases, with 16 bases lying between them. CDR3 length: 16 residues. Per the germline V gene, CDR1 is SEHNR and CDR2 is FQNEAQ (reference sequence). CDR3 sequence: CASSGRTVSMNTEAFF. The CDR3 nucleotides are TGTGCCAGCAGCGGAAGGACAGTGAGTATGAACACTGAAGCTTTCTTT.

This clone counts as medium-sized. The V gene is TRBV7-3, the J gene TRBJ2-5; 7 bases match TRBD2. Germline V CDR1 and CDR2: SGHTA, FQGTGA. J was trimmed by 5 bases and V by 1 base; bases with no gene match: 7. The CDR3 consists of 15 residues. DNA for the CDR3: TGTGCCAGCAGCTTAATTCCAGGGAGGGAGGAGACCCAGTACTTC. This sequence encodes CASSLIPGREETQYF.